What follows are 3 T cell receptor beta chains derived from one specimen sequenced in a study of cytomegalovirus exposure and HLA in healthy donors. The PCR ran on 60 Vbeta and 13 Jbeta primers. Data came from immunoSEQ multiplex PCR; TCRdb stores just in-frame clones and leaves some out. Of roughly 190,000 clones listed, approximately 70% are singletons. The sample consisted of PBMCs. The receptors stem from a woman aged 25 to 39 in good health and CMV-seropositive.

The chain joins TRBV5-6 to TRBJ1-1; D uncertain. The length of the CDR3 is 14 residues. Germline V CDR1 and CDR2: SGHDT, YYEEEE. V lost 0 bases, J lost 5 bases, and 11 bases lay in between. CDR3 residues: CASSLERERTEAFF. DNA of the CDR3: TGTGCCAGCAGCTTGGAGCGGGAACGAACTGAAGCTTTCTTT.

This clone was seen once. Mismatch with germline at one junction end may stem from a read error. This specimen includes other DNA sequences encoding the same CDR3. The V call is TRBV6-1, the J call TRBJ2-5; D unresolved. CDR1 and CDR2 from the germline V gene are MNHNS and SASEGT. The CDR3 length is 13 residues. CDR3: CASSEGSSGTQYF. The CDR3 DNA follows: TGTGCCAGCAGCGAAGGCTCGAGTGGGACCCAGTACTTC.

The genes are TRBV5-1 and TRBJ2-1; 9 bases fit TRBD2. This CDR3 has 15 residues. V was pared by 4 bases and J by 8 bases, with 10 bases of the junction left unmatched. Germline lookup yields CDR1 SGHRS and CDR2 YFSETQ. The CDR3 DNA reads TGCGCCAGCAGCAGGGCGGGGACTAGCTTGGATGAGCAGTTCTTC. Its translation: CASSRAGTSLDEQFF.